The entry below gives a single T cell receptor beta chain sequence along with its context. The germline CDR1 and CDR2 sequences are LNHDA and SQIVND (reference sequence). The V gene lost 3 bases and the J gene lost 5 bases, with 11 bases spanning the gap. This CDR3 contains 14 residues. The data originate from a study of T cell changes during pregnancy in multiple sclerosis. Some clones are missing from TCRdb's copy, which holds only in-frame ones; the method was immunoSEQ multiplex PCR. The table has tens of thousands of clones, approximately 90% seen once; the top ten hold under 5%. The sample was peripheral blood, taken in the first trimester of pregnancy. The source is a female donor in good health, enrolled as a control in a pregnancy study. The chain joins TRBV19 to TRBJ2-1; no definite D call. The CDR3 bases are TGTGCCAGTAGTATTGCGGATCATAACAATGAGCAGTTCTTC. This codes for CASSIADHNNEQFF.